A single sample is the source of the 28 T cell receptor beta chains below, sequenced in a study of CD4 T cells in relation to SARS-CoV-2 and coronaviruses. No antigen has been assigned to these receptors. Clones were read by immunoSEQ multiplex PCR, and TCRdb kept only the in-frame ones, dropping some. Of some 22,000 clones listed, 60% to 80% were seen once; the top ten hold 9.5% to 12%. CD4+ T cells from unexposed donors were obtained before the COVID-19 pandemic (2011-2018). The cells were cultured for around ten days before CD4+ T cells were isolated. The material sequenced was CD4+ T cells from PBMCs, cultured in vitro. The receptors come from a human donor in good health.

The V gene is TRBV10-3, the J gene TRBJ2-3; D is unresolved. This CDR3 is 14 amino acids long. Germline loops: CDR1 ENHRY, CDR2 SYGVKD. Deletions cut 3 bases from V and 0 bases from J, with 7 bases between. The CDR3 here is CAISDVGSTDTQYF. The CDR3 nucleotides are TGTGCCATCAGTGACGTCGGTAGCACAGATACGCAGTATTTT.

This clone was seen only once. This chain joins TRBV6-2 or TRBV6-3 and TRBJ2-2; D unclear. The CDR3 is 15 amino acids. V dropped 5 bases and J dropped 1 base, with 11 bases sitting between them. Germline loops: CDR1 MNHEY, CDR2 SVGEGT. The CDR3, as DNA: TGTGCCAGCAGTCCCGGACCACAGAACACCGGGGAGCTGTTTTTT. Translation: CASSPGPQNTGELFF.

This chain joins TRBV5-4 and TRBJ1-1; D not certain. Germline V CDR1 and CDR2: SGHNT, YYREEE (reference sequence). V lost 3 bases to trimming and J lost 1 base, with 16 bases between them. The CDR3 covers 16 residues. The CDR3 nucleotides read TGTGCCAGCAGCTATAGACCCATAGGAGGGAACACTGAAGCTTTCTTT. Translation: CASSYRPIGGNTEAFF.

The chain links TRBV4-1 to TRBJ2-7; possible D gene TRBD2, 5 bases. Looked up from germline, CDR1 is MGHRA and CDR2 is YSYEKL. The CDR3 runs to 13 residues. Trimming removed 1 base from V and 7 bases from J, with 11 bases in between. The CDR3 protein is CASSQADFGEQYF. DNA for the CDR3: TGCGCCAGCAGCCAAGCGGACTTCGGAGAGCAGTACTTC.

There are a few counts of this clone. V and J are TRBV4-1 and TRBJ1-6, with D possibly matching TRBD1 (5 bases). V lost 0 bases, J lost 0 bases, and 9 bases lay in between. The CDR3 is made up of 17 amino acids. CDR1 MGHRA and CDR2 YSYEKL come from the germline V gene. CDR3 loop: CASSQEDSFSYNSPLHF. The CDR3 DNA reads as TGCGCCAGCAGCCAAGAAGACAGTTTCTCCTATAATTCACCCCTCCACTTT.

The V gene is TRBV6-2 or TRBV6-3, the J gene TRBJ2-7; 7 bases line up with TRBD2. J lost 0 bases, V lost 2 bases, and 7 bases had no gene match. Germline-derived CDR1 and CDR2 are MNHEY and SVGEGT. The CDR3 extends over 16 amino acids. The CDR3 sequence: CASSYISGLSSYEQYF. CDR3 nucleotide sequence: TGTGCCAGCAGTTACATTAGCGGGCTTAGCTCCTACGAGCAGTACTTC.

The V call is TRBV19, the J call TRBJ1-5; perhaps TRBD1 as D (5 bases). In germline, CDR1 is LNHDA, CDR2 SQIVND (reference sequence). The CDR3 covers 14 residues. Trimming took 2 bases from V and 4 from J, leaving 9 bases between them. The CDR3 region is CASSIWGDNQPQHF. CDR3 nucleotide sequence: TGTGCCAGTAGTATATGGGGGGATAATCAGCCCCAGCATTTT.

V usage is TRBV18 and J usage is TRBJ2-1, with 7 bases fitting TRBD1. The CDR3 covers 13 residues. Germline V gives CDR1 KGHSH, CDR2 LQKENI. Unmatched junction bases numbered 8, after V lost 6 bases and J lost 9 bases. CDR3 coding DNA: TGTGCCAGCTCGCCCGACAGGGCGAGTGAGCAGTTCTTC. Its translation is CASSPDRASEQFF.

In this sample, this clone turned up a few times. The chain links TRBV7-8 to TRBJ1-2, with 7 nucleotides matching TRBD1. The CDR3 has 13 amino acids. J lost 8 bases, V lost 6 bases, and 9 bases had no gene match. Germline lookup yields CDR1 SGHVS and CDR2 FQNEAQ. The CDR3 coding sequence is TGTGCCAGCAGTAACGACAGGGTCCAAGGCTACACCTTC. Translating it yields CASSNDRVQGYTF.

V usage is TRBV5-8 and J usage is TRBJ2-5, with D possibly being TRBD2 (5 bases). This CDR3 spans 17 amino acids. Germline CDR1 reads SGHTS; CDR2 reads YDEGEE. Trimming took off 5 bases at V and 4 bases at J, with 24 bases between the two ends. The CDR3 nucleotides are TGTGCCAGCAGAGATCCGGGAAGGGCCTACGTCGGAGAGACCCAGTACTTC. This encodes CASRDPGRAYVGETQYF.

This clone was seen a few times. This chain connects TRBV7-3 to TRBJ1-1; a possible D gene is TRBD1 (6 bases). The CDR3 length is 15 residues. Per germline, CDR1 SGHTA and CDR2 FQGTGA. V was pared by 0 bases and J by 4 bases, with 12 bases between. The CDR3 sequence is CASSLTTGGVTEAFF. CDR3 nucleotides: TGTGCCAGCAGCTTAACGACAGGCGGGGTCACTGAAGCTTTCTTT.

The V and J genes are TRBV7-8 and TRBJ1-5; no firm D call. Germline CDR1 reads SGHVS; CDR2 reads FQNEAQ. Trimming removed 4 bases from V and 7 bases from J, with 14 bases in between. CDR3 size: 14 residues. Here the CDR3 DNA reads TGTGCCAGCAGCTCTGCTCCCAAGGGCCAGCCCCAGCATTTT. Amino acid sequence: CASSSAPKGQPQHF.

This clone has more than one count but fewer than ten. The gene calls are TRBV5-4 and TRBJ1-2; no reliable D call. Trimming removed 0 bases at V and 4 bases at J, with 10 bases between. Germline V gene data show CDR1 as SGHNT and CDR2 as YYREEE (reference sequence). There are 14 residues in the CDR3. This CDR3 is CASSLEQSAYGYTF. CDR3 sequence (DNA): TGTGCCAGCAGCTTGGAACAGTCTGCCTATGGCTACACCTTC.

V usage is TRBV5-6 and J usage is TRBJ1-3; D not certain. CDR3 length: 14 residues. Germline lookup yields CDR1 SGHDT and CDR2 YYEEEE. V was shortened by 0 bases and J by 0 bases, with 4 bases between the two germline ends. For the CDR3, the DNA is TGTGCCAGCAGCTTGGCCCCCTCTGGAAACACCATATATTTT. It codes for CASSLAPSGNTIYF.

This clone was observed a handful of times. This chain uses TRBV11-2 with TRBJ2-1; 8 bases are a match to TRBD2. The CDR3 is 15 amino acids. V shed 2 bases and J 7 bases; nucleotides not matched to a gene: 7. Germline values: CDR1 SGHAT, CDR2 FQNNGV. Here the CDR3 DNA reads TGTGCCAGCAGCTTATTTGGCGGGGGGCTAAATGAGCAGTTCTTC. This sequence encodes CASSLFGGGLNEQFF.

The chain is built from TRBV6-5 and TRBJ1-4; TRBD1 aligns across 8 bases. CDR3 size: 15 residues. Germline V gene data show CDR1 as MNHEY and CDR2 as SVGAGI. The V segment lost 6 bases and the J segment 3 bases; nucleotides outside the gene matches: 6. CDR3 coding DNA: TGTGCCAGCAGAACGACAGGGGAGCCTAATGAAAAACTGTTTTTT. It specifies CASRTTGEPNEKLFF.

This clone was counted a few times. This chain links TRBV5-1 with TRBJ2-7; 9 nucleotides align to TRBD2. The CDR3 has 16 residues. J gave up 5 bases and V 4 bases, and 13 bases lay outside the gene matches. The germline CDR1 and CDR2 sequences are SGHRS and YFSETQ. The DNA for the CDR3 is TGCGCCAGCAGCCCGGACCCGGGACTAGCCGCGCACGAGCAGTACTTC. Its protein product is CASSPDPGLAAHEQYF. The full variable domain, with the rest looked up from reference TRBV5-1 and TRBJ2-7, is KAGVTQTPRYLIKTRGQQVTLSCSPISGHRSVSWYQQTPGQGLQFLFEYFSETQRNKGNFPGRFSGRQFSNSRSEMNVSTLELGDSALYLCASSPDPGLAAHEQYFGPGTRLTVT.

The chain employs TRBV28 and TRBJ1-2, with D tentatively TRBD1 (5 bases). With 2 bases removed from V and 9 bases from J, the gap between germline ends came to 16 bases. Looked up from germline, CDR1 is MDHEN and CDR2 is SYDVKM. The length of the CDR3 is 14 residues. CDR3 coding DNA: TGTGCCAGCAGTTTAATTAAGGGGCCCAGGAGCTACACCTTC. The encoded protein is CASSLIKGPRSYTF.

The V call is TRBV7-2, the J call TRBJ2-5, with 9 bases that match TRBD2. CDR1 and CDR2 from the germline V gene are SGHTA and FQGNSA. V trimming: 5 bases; J trimming: 5 bases; junction bases outside the gene matches: 12. The CDR3 loop spans 16 amino acids. DNA for the CDR3: TGTGCCAGCAGCCCACCAACCGGGACTAGCAGGGAGACCCAGTACTTC. Its translation: CASSPPTGTSRETQYF.

The chain carries TRBV18 and TRBJ1-2; 9 nucleotides align to TRBD1. Per the germline V gene, CDR1 is KGHSH and CDR2 is LQKENI. CDR3 length: 18 residues. Trimming removed 0 bases from V and 8 bases from J; junction bases left unmatched: 16. The CDR3 DNA reads as TGTGCCAGCTCACCACCCGGCCCCACAGGGGGCGTGCGGGCGGGCTACACCTTC. It specifies CASSPPGPTGGVRAGYTF. Full variable domain (remainder filled in from reference TRBV18 and TRBJ1-2): NAGVMQNPRHLVRRRGQEARLRCSPMKGHSHVYWYRQLPEEGLKFMVYLQKENIIDESGMPKERFSAEFPKEGPSILRIQQVVRGDSAAYFCASSPPGPTGGVRAGYTFGSGTRLTVV.

The DNA of the CDR3 is TGTGCCTGGGGGGCGGGCGCGGAGCAGTTCTTC. It is translated as CAWGAGAEQFF. The chain links TRBV30 to TRBJ2-1; either TRBD1 or TRBD2 may supply D (5 bases each). This CDR3 has 11 residues. From germline, CDR1 is GTSNPN and CDR2 SVGIG (reference sequence). Trimming removed 5 bases from V and 10 bases from J, with 12 bases in between. Together with reference TRBV30 and TRBJ2-1, the CDR3 gives the full variable domain: SQTIHQWPATLVQPVGSPLSLECTVEGTSNPNLYWYRQAAGRGLQLLFYSVGIGQISSEVPQNLSASRPQDRQFILSSKKLLLSDSGFYLCAWGAGAEQFFGPGTRLTVL.

Written as DNA, the CDR3 is TGTGCCAGTAGTACCACGGGAGTCGGGGAGCTGTTTTTT. Its protein product is CASSTTGVGELFF. V is TRBV19 and J is TRBJ2-2, with D perhaps matching TRBD2 (6 bases). The CDR3 runs to 13 residues. Germline CDR1 and CDR2: LNHDA and SQIVND (reference sequence). Trimming removed 4 bases from V and 7 bases from J, with 10 bases in between.

This chain uses TRBV5-6 with TRBJ1-2, with 10 bases aligning to TRBD1. CDR3 length equals 14 residues. V dropped 3 bases and J dropped 6; count of bases not matched to a gene: 5. Germline CDR1 is SGHDT and CDR2 is YYEEEE. The CDR3 DNA follows: TGTGCCAGCAGCTCCGGGACAGGGGTAGATGGCTACACCTTC. Translation gives CASSSGTGVDGYTF.

The V gene is TRBV6-2 or TRBV6-3, the J gene TRBJ1-6; TRBD1 aligns across 9 bases. The CDR3 contains 15 residues. The germline V gene encodes CDR1 MNHEY and CDR2 SVGEGT. With 4 bases clipped from V and 7 bases from J, the junction kept 5 bases outside the gene matches. DNA of the CDR3: TGTGCCAGCAGTTTGGTGGGACAGGGAAATTCACCCCTCCACTTT. Protein: CASSLVGQGNSPLHF.

The chain has TRBV7-9 and TRBJ2-2; D is unresolved. The V end lost 6 bases, the J end lost 8 bases, and 19 bases lay between the germline ends. The CDR3 is 15 amino acids. The germline V gene has CDR1 SEHNR and CDR2 FQNEAQ (reference sequence). The CDR3 loop is CASSKRGSRNGELFF. The CDR3 nucleotides are TGTGCCAGCAGTAAAAGAGGTAGCCGCAATGGGGAGCTGTTTTTT.

The V and J genes are TRBV19 and TRBJ2-2; D is unresolved. This CDR3 has 13 residues. The V gene's germline CDR1 is LNHDA and CDR2 SQIVND (reference sequence). V was cut by 4 bases and J by 5 bases, with 8 bases left in between. CDR3 DNA: TGTGCCAGTAGTAGGTCAAATACCGGGGAGCTGTTTTTT. Translating gives CASSRSNTGELFF.

The chain is built from TRBV11-2 and TRBJ2-1; 8 bases fit TRBD2. CDR3 length equals 17 residues. Trimming cost V 1 base and J 0 bases; bases outside gene matches: 5. CDR1 is SGHAT, CDR2 FQNNGV, per germline. CDR3 coding DNA: TGTGCCAGCAGCTTAGGGGGCGGGGGGAGCTCCTACAATGAGCAGTTCTTC. It codes for CASSLGGGGSSYNEQFF.

The chain is built from TRBV7-9 and TRBJ2-4; 7 bases map to TRBD2. This CDR3 contains 14 residues. V shed 3 bases, J shed 7 bases, and the junction held 6 bases outside the gene matches. Germline assignment: CDR1 SEHNR and CDR2 FQNEAQ (reference sequence). CDR3 sequence reads: CASSFRTRHNIQYF. Here the CDR3 DNA reads TGTGCCAGCAGCTTCCGGACTAGACACAACATTCAGTACTTC.